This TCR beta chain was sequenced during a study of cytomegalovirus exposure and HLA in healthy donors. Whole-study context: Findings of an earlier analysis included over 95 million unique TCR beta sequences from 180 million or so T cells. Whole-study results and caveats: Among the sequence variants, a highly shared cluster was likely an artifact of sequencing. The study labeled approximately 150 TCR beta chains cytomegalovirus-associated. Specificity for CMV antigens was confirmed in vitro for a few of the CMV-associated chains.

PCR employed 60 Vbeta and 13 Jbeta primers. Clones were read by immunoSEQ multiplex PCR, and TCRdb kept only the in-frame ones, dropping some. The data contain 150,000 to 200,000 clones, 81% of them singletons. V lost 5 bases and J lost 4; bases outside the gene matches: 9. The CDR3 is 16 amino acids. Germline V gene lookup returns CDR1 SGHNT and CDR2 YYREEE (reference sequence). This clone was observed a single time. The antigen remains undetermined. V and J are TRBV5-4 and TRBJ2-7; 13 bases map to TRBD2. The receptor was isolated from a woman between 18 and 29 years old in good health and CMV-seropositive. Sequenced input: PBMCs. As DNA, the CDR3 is TGTGCCAGCAGTTCCACTAGCGGGGGGGCCCATTACGAGCAGTACGTC. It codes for CASSSTSGGAHYEQYV.